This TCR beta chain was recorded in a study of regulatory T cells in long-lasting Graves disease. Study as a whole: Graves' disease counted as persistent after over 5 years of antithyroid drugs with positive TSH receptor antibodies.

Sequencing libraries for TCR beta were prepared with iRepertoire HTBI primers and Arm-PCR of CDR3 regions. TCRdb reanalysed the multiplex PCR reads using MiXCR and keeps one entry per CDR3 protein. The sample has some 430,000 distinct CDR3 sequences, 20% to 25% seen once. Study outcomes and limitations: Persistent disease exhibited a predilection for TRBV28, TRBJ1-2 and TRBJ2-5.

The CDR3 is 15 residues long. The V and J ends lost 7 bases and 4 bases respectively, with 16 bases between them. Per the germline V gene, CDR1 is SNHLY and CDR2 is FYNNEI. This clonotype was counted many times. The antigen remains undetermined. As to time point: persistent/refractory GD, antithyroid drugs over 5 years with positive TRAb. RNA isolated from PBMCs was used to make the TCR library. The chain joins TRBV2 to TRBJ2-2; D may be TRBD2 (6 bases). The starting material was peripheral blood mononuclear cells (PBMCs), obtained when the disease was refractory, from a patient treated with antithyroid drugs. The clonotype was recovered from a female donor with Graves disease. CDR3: CASTLARTGTGELFF. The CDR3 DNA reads TGTGCCAGCACGCTAGCGCGGACGGGCACCGGGGAGCTGTTTTTT.